What follows are 24 T cell receptor beta chains derived from one specimen sequenced in a study of beta chain features in type 1 diabetes. As every portion of the isolated RNA was reverse transcribed, the sequencing read expressed TCRB transcripts. Measured with immunoSEQ multiplex PCR; TCRdb has only the in-frame clones, and not every one. The sample lists 30,000 to 45,000 clones, around 60% seen once, with around 2% in the top ten. Sequencing input: Tregs from blood. Receptors originate from a woman aged 25 to 39 in good health.

The rearrangement joins TRBV5-1 to TRBJ2-2, with D perhaps matching TRBD2 (6 bases). From germline, CDR1 is SGHRS and CDR2 YFSETQ. Trimming stripped 0 bases from V and 5 bases from J, with 11 bases between. The CDR3 runs to 15 residues. The CDR3 is CASSLVGGETGELFF. CDR3 DNA sequence: TGCGCCAGCAGCTTGGTCGGGGGAGAAACCGGGGAGCTGTTTTTT.

The chain employs TRBV9 and TRBJ2-1; the match to TRBD2 covers 11 bases. Per germline, CDR1 SGDLS and CDR2 YYNGEE. The CDR3 length is 15 residues. The trim removed 5 bases at V and 3 bases at J, leaving 4 bases unmatched. CDR3 region: CASSGGTSGYNEQFF. The DNA for the CDR3 is TGTGCCAGCAGTGGAGGGACTAGCGGCTACAATGAGCAGTTCTTC.

The chain is built from TRBV7-9 and TRBJ2-6; D uncertain. The CDR3 contains 13 residues. Trimming stripped 11 bases from V and 4 bases from J, with 12 bases between. Germline V gene lookup returns CDR1 SEHNR and CDR2 FQNEAQ (reference sequence). The CDR3 bases are TGTGCCGCACACACCATAGGGGCCAACGTCCTGACTTTC. Protein sequence: CAAHTIGANVLTF. The complete variable domain, with remaining parts taken from reference TRBV7-9 and TRBJ2-6, reads DTGVSQNPRHKITKRGQNVTFRCDPISEHNRLYWYRQTLGQGPEFLTYFQNEAQLEKSRLLSDRFSAERPKGSFSTLEIQRTEQGDSAMYLCAAHTIGANVLTFGAGSRLTVL.

The chain recombines TRBV27 with TRBJ2-5; tentative D call: TRBD1 (6 bases). V dropped 5 bases and J dropped 4 bases, with 11 bases sitting between them. Germline CDR1 reads MNHEY; CDR2 reads SMNVEV (reference sequence). CDR3 size: 13 residues. The CDR3 loop reads CASSRLRGETQYF. The CDR3 DNA follows: TGTGCCAGCAGTAGACTCAGGGGAGAGACCCAGTACTTC.

CDR3 coding DNA: TGTGCCAGCAGTGCGAGCGGGACTATCAACGATGAGCAGTTCTTC. Its translation: CASSASGTINDEQFF. The rearrangement links TRBV25-1 to TRBJ2-1; TRBD2 agrees at 7 bases. Germline V gives CDR1 MGHDK, CDR2 SYGVNS. V shed 4 bases and J 8 bases; nucleotides not matched to a gene: 11. This CDR3 contains 15 residues.

V is TRBV7-9 and J is TRBJ1-4; D remains unclear. This CDR3 spans 12 amino acids. Germline values: CDR1 SEHNR, CDR2 FQNEAQ (reference sequence). V lost 5 bases, J lost 3 bases, and 4 bases lay in between. CDR3 protein: CASSPPNEKLFF. CDR3 DNA sequence: TGTGCCAGCAGCCCTCCTAATGAAAAACTGTTTTTT.

There are a few counts of this clone. The V gene is TRBV6-6, the J gene TRBJ2-4, with D possibly TRBD2 on 6 matching bases. V lost 5 bases and J 6 bases, leaving 20 bases between the germline ends. The length of the CDR3 is 16 residues. Germline V gene lookup returns CDR1 MNHNY and CDR2 SVGAGI (reference sequence). CDR3 residues: CASSGSDFMEGNIQYF. The CDR3 DNA sequence: TGTGCCAGCAGTGGATCCGACTTCATGGAGGGAAACATTCAGTACTTC.

The V call is TRBV6-5, the J call TRBJ1-4; D remains ambiguous. With 4 bases removed from V and 14 bases from J, the gap between germline ends came to 17 bases. Germline V gene lookup returns CDR1 MNHEY and CDR2 SVGAGI. There are 13 residues in the CDR3. This CDR3 is CASSSLSSLSLFF. In DNA, the CDR3 is TGTGCCAGCAGTTCCCTTTCAAGCTTGAGTCTGTTTTTT.

The CDR3 region has the DNA TGTGCCAGCAGCTGGGGGGGGAGGCGAGATACGCAGTATTTT. Translated: CASSWGGRRDTQYF. The chain combines TRBV5-4 with TRBJ2-3; 7 positions match TRBD2. The CDR3 is 14 residues long. Trimming took 3 bases from V and 5 from J; bases not matched to a gene: 6. CDR1 and CDR2 from the germline V gene are SGHNT and YYREEE (reference sequence).

This chain joins TRBV7-2 and TRBJ2-5; D unclear. The CDR3 has 15 amino acids. In germline, CDR1 is SGHTA, CDR2 FQGNSA. Trimming removed 1 base from V and 4 bases from J, with 13 bases in between. The CDR3 is CASSLVSPDLETQYF. Here the CDR3 DNA reads TGTGCCAGCAGCTTAGTCTCCCCCGACTTAGAGACCCAGTACTTC.

The gene calls are TRBV29-1 and TRBJ1-2, with 10 bases that match TRBD1. This CDR3 spans 12 amino acids. The V and J ends lost 8 bases and 3 bases, in that order; junction bases with no gene match: 3. CDR1 SQVTM and CDR2 ANQGSEA come from the germline V gene. Here the CDR3 DNA reads TGCAGCCCCGGGACAGGGGACTATGGCTACACCTTC. Translated, it gives CSPGTGDYGYTF.

In this sample, this clone turned up a few times. The chain joins TRBV4-2 to TRBJ2-7; a possible D gene is TRBD1 (5 bases). CDR1 and CDR2 (germline): LGHNA, YNFKEQ. Trimming stripped 0 bases from V and 5 bases from J, with 14 bases between. The CDR3 is 15 residues long. CDR3 nucleotide sequence: TGTGCCAGCAGCCAAGATCATCTAGGGGTGGACGAGCAGTACTTC. It is translated as CASSQDHLGVDEQYF.

The chain combines TRBV7-6 with TRBJ2-5; D unresolved. This CDR3 is built from 13 residues. Germline V lookup: CDR1 SGHVS, CDR2 FNYEAQ. V lost 3 bases to trimming and J lost 5 bases, with 10 bases between them. In DNA, the CDR3 is TGTGCCAGCAGCTTCTCTAACGGGGAGACCCAGTACTTC. Residues: CASSFSNGETQYF.

The genes are TRBV28 and TRBJ2-1, with D tentatively TRBD2 (5 bases). Trimming took 5 bases from V and 8 from J, leaving 19 bases between them. The germline gives CDR1 MDHEN, CDR2 SYDVKM. The CDR3 is made up of 15 amino acids. The CDR3 coding sequence is TGTGCCAGCAGTACCCGTGGTCGAGGGAAGCATGAGCAGTTCTTC. Amino acid sequence: CASSTRGRGKHEQFF.

This clone came up a few times. The chain couples TRBV7-3 to TRBJ2-5; possible D gene TRBD1, 5 bases. Trimming pared 3 bases from V and 4 bases from J, leaving 9 bases between. The CDR3 spans 13 residues. Looked up from germline, CDR1 is SGHTA and CDR2 is FQGTGA. CDR3 DNA sequence: TGTGCCAGCAGCTTTTCAGGGTCAGAGACCCAGTACTTC. Its translation is CASSFSGSETQYF.

DNA of the CDR3: TGTGCCTGGAGTCGGACAGGGGGGGAAAAACTGTTTTTT. It codes for CAWSRTGGEKLFF. The V and J genes are TRBV30 and TRBJ1-4, with 10 bases identical to TRBD1. This CDR3 is built from 13 residues. V shed 2 bases and J 8 bases; nucleotides not matched to a gene: 2. In germline, CDR1 is GTSNPN, CDR2 SVGIG (reference sequence).

V gene TRBV29-1 combines with J gene TRBJ2-7; TRBD1 matches at 9 bases. CDR3 length: 14 amino acids. Germline lookup yields CDR1 SQVTM and CDR2 ANQGSEA. The junction had 11 bases not matched to a gene; V was cut back by 5 bases and J by 6 bases. CDR3 sequence: CSVQPGQGGIEQYF. CDR3 bases: TGCAGCGTTCAGCCGGGACAGGGAGGCATCGAGCAGTACTTC.

On this clone: The junction does not match germline at one end; this may be a read error. Other DNA sequences within the sample encode an identical CDR3. The chain couples TRBV10-3 to TRBJ2-4; D call uncertain. This CDR3 is 13 amino acids long. The V gene's germline CDR1 is ENHRY and CDR2 SYGVKD. In DNA, the CDR3 is TGTGCCATTAGTGATGAACAGCAAAACATTCAGTACTTC. Residues: CAISDEQQNIQYF.

The chain carries TRBV9 and TRBJ2-3; 8 bases line up with TRBD2. This CDR3 is 19 amino acids long. Germline V lookup: CDR1 SGDLS, CDR2 YYNGEE. With V trimmed by 0 bases and J by 3 bases, 15 bases remained unmatched. This chain's CDR3 is CASSVATAGGQTLTDTQYF. CDR3 sequence (DNA): TGTGCCAGCAGCGTAGCTACGGCGGGAGGTCAAACCCTTACAGATACGCAGTATTTT.

The table lists this clone with a few counts. The chain links TRBV5-1 to TRBJ2-3; TRBD1 agrees at 10 bases. CDR3 length: 15 amino acids. The junction had 5 bases not matched to a gene; V was cut back by 5 bases and J by 2 bases. The V gene's germline CDR1 is SGHRS and CDR2 YFSETQ. Written as DNA, the CDR3 is TGCGCCAGCAGATCGACAGGGGGCAACACAGATACGCAGTATTTT. Amino acids: CASRSTGGNTDTQYF.

The genes are TRBV6-5 and TRBJ2-5, with a weak D call TRBD2 (5 bases). The germline V gene has CDR1 MNHEY and CDR2 SVGAGI. This CDR3 is 12 amino acids long. V was shortened by 10 bases and J by 7 bases, with 16 bases between the two germline ends. CDR3 in amino acids: CATGLASGTQYF. In nucleotides, the CDR3 is TGTGCCACCGGACTCGCTTCTGGGACCCAGTACTTC.

V usage is TRBV9 and J usage is TRBJ2-5; the D gene is possibly TRBD1 (5 bases). The DNA end is a closer match to TRBJ2-7, so the J assignment may be wrong. This CDR3 spans 14 amino acids. Germline assignment: CDR1 SGDLS and CDR2 YYNGEE. CDR3 region: CASSFTDTSYEQYF. Here the CDR3 DNA reads TGTGCCAGCAGCTTCACGGACACTTCCTACGAGCAGTACTTC.

This chain connects TRBV29-1 to TRBJ2-7, with TRBD1 identical over 10 bases. Germline CDR1 is SQVTM and CDR2 is ANQGSEA. This CDR3 spans 13 amino acids. The V and J ends lost 6 bases and 1 base, in that order; junction bases with no gene match: 3. Here the CDR3 reads CSVGQGVSYEQYF. The DNA for the CDR3 is TGCAGCGTCGGACAGGGGGTTTCCTACGAGCAGTACTTC.

V is TRBV7-2 and J is TRBJ2-5, with 7 bases lining up with TRBD1. The ends lost 5 bases at V and 6 bases at J; junction bases unmatched: 12. This CDR3 is 15 amino acids long. Germline CDR1 SGHTA, CDR2 FQGNSA. The CDR3 is CASSPRQGGGQTQYF. For the CDR3, the DNA is TGTGCCAGCAGCCCACGACAGGGCGGCGGGCAGACCCAGTACTTC.